The T cell receptor beta chain under discussion was sequenced for a study of blood T cell repertoires in COVID-19. Study information: The cDNA or gDNA used as material had been derived from T cells, B-cell-depleted T cells, or PBMCs.

The V end was cut by 0 bases, the J end by 4 bases, with 11 bases between. This CDR3 comprises 14 residues. Germline V CDR1 and CDR2: SGHRS, YFSETQ. Original methodology: How many nucleated cells were present was estimated from reference gene primer amplification. Data came from immunoSEQ multiplex PCR; TCRdb stores just in-frame clones and leaves some out. That table gives V, J and clone size, and the DNA gave D and trimming. The table has approximately 62,000 clones, 65% to 85% seen once; the top ten hold about 6%. The genes are TRBV5-1 and TRBJ2-7; D is perhaps TRBD1 (5 bases). Material: peripheral blood. This TCR was recovered from a woman aged 45-59 years with active or convalescent COVID-19. CDR3 nucleotide sequence: TGCGCCAGCAGCTTGGGGACATCAGAGTACGAGCAGTACTTC. This encodes CASSLGTSEYEQYF.